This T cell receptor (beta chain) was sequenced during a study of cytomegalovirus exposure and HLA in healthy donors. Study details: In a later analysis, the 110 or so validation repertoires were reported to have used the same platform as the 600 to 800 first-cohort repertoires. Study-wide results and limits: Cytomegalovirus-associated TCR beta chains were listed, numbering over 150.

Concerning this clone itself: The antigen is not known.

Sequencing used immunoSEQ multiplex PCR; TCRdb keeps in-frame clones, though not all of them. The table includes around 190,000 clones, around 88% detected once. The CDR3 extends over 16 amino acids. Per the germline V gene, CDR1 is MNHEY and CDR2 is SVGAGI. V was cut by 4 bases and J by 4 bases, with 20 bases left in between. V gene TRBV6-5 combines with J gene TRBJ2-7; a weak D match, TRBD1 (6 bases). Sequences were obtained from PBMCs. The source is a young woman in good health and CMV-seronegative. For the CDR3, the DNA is TGTGCCAGCAGTTCAACCACAGGGATTAGGGTGTACGAGCAGTACTTC. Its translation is CASSSTTGIRVYEQYF.